The entry that follows covers one T cell receptor (beta chain) sequence. Its antigen is still unknown. The data stem from a study of post-analysis software for immune sequencing data. Background on the study: Included among the disease courses, which were recorded for the cohort, were relapsing-remitting, secondary progressive and progressive-relapsing multiple sclerosis. Notes on the study in general: Normalized Chao1 diversity was significantly lower in multiple sclerosis patients than in controls. Co-batched samples clustered tightly together by F measure. About 5 TRBV segments occurring more often in patients than controls included TRBV5-6, TRBV5-1 and TRBV20-1.

The germline V and J ends were trimmed by 0 bases and 2 bases, with 9 bases remaining between them. In germline, CDR1 is MGHRA, CDR2 YSYEKL. CDR3 length: 15 residues. Unique molecular identifiers were carried by the TCR beta cDNA libraries. About 460,000 cDNA molecules were obtained from about 1 to 10 million T cells. TCRdb reprocessed the PCR reads via MiXCR and lists one record per CDR3 protein. The sample holds about 570,000 distinct CDR3 sequences; 34% are singletons and the top ten take about 5.6%. The chain combines TRBV4-1 with TRBJ2-3; possibly TRBD2 for D (6 bases). This sequence originates from a girl aged 2 to 17 with multiple sclerosis. The sample was blood. The CDR3 nucleotides read TGCGCCAGCAGCCAAGATGGACTACCCACAGATACGCAGTATTTT. Amino acid sequence: CASSQDGLPTDTQYF.